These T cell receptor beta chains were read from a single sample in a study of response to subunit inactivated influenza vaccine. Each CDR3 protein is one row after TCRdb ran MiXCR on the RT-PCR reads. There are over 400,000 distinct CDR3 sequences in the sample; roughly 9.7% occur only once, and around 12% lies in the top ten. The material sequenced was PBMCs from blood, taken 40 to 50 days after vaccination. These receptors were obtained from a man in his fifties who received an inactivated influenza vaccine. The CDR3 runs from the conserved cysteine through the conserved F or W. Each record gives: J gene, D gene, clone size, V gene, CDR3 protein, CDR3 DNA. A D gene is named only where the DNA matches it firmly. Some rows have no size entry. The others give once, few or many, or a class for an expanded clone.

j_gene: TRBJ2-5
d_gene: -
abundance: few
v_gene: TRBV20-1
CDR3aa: CSATAPVGEETQYF
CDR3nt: TGCAGTGCTACAGCCCCGGTGGGAGAAGAGACCCAGTACTTC

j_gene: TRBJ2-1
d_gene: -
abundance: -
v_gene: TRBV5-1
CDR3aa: CASIPDSYNEQFF
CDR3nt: TGCGCCAGCATACCAGACTCCTACAATGAGCAGTTCTTC

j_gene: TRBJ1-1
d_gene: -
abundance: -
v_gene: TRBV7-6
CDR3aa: CASSLGGGIEAFF
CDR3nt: TGTGCCAGCAGCTTAGGGGGGGGAATAGAAGCTTTCTTT

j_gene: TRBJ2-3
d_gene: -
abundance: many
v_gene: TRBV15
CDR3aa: CATSRGGGLTDTQYF
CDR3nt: TGTGCCACCAGCAGAGGGGGGGGGCTCACAGATACGCAGTATTTT

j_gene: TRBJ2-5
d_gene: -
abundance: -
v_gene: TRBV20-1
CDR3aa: CSAREGASLQTQYF
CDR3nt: TGCAGTGCTAGAGAGGGGGCTAGCCTCCAGACCCAGTACTTC

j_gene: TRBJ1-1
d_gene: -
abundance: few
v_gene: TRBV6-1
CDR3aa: CASTGTVNTEAFF
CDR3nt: TGTGCCAGCACCGGGACTGTGAACACTGAAGCTTTCTTT

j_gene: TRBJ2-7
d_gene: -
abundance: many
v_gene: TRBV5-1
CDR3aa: CASSQGPMYEQYF
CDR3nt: TGCGCCAGCAGTCAGGGGCCAATGTACGAGCAGTACTTC

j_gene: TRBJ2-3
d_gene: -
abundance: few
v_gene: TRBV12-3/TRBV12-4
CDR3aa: CASSRGTADTQYF
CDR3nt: TGTGCCAGCAGCCGCGGGACCGCAGATACGCAGTATTTT

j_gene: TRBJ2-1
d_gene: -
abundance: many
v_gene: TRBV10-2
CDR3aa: CASFWNEAAIRDEQFF
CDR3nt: TGCGCCAGCTTCTGGAACGAGGCAGCTATTAGAGATGAGCAGTTCTTC

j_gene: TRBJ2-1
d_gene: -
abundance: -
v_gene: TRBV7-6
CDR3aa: CASRSLEGSYNEQFF
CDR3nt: TGTGCCTCCAGGAGCCTAGAAGGCTCCTACAATGAGCAGTTCTTC

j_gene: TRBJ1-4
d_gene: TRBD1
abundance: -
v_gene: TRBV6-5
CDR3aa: CASSPSFDREAIETNEKLFF
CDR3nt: TGTGCCAGCAGTCCAAGCTTCGACAGGGAGGCGATAGAAACTAATGAAAAACTGTTTTTT

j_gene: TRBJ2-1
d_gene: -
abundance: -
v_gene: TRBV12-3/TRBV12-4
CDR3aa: CASSTGTDRLNEQFF
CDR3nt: TGTGCCAGCAGTACCGGGACGGATCGTCTGAATGAGCAGTTCTTC

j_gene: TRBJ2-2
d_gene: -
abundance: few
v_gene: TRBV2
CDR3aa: CASSEDGADGSNTGELFF
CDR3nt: TGTGCCAGCAGTGAAGACGGGGCGGACGGTTCGAACACCGGGGAGCTGTTTTTT

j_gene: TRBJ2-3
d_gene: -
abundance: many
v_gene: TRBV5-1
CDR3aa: CASTVGGSGDTQYF
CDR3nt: TGCGCCAGCACCGTTGGGGGTAGCGGAGATACGCAGTATTTT

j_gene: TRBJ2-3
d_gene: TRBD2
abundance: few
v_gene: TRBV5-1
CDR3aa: CASVETSGTDTQYF
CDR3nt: TGCGCCAGCGTAGAGACTAGCGGCACAGATACGCAGTATTTT

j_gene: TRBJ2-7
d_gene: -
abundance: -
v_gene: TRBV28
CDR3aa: CASTQGAVGEQYF
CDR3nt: TGTGCCAGCACGCAAGGGGCTGTCGGCGAGCAGTACTTC

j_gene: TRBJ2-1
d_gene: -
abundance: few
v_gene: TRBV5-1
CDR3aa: CASRSVGGSNEQFF
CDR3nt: TGCGCCAGCAGATCGGTGGGGGGTAGCAATGAGCAGTTCTTC

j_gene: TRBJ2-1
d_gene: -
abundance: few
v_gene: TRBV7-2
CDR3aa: CASSPQKNEQFF
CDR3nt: TGTGCCAGCAGCCCCCAGAAAAATGAGCAGTTCTTC

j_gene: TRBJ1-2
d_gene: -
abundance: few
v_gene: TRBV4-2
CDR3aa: CASSQAGTNYGYTF
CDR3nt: TGTGCCAGCAGCCAAGCCGGGACCAACTATGGCTACACCTTC

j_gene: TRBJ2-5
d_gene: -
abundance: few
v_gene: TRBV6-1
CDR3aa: CASSPGHWETQYF
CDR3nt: TGTGCCAGCAGTCCGGGACACTGGGAGACCCAGTACTTC

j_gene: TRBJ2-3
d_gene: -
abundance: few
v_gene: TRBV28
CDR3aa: CASSPPRGAADIDTQYF
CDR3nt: TGTGCCAGCAGTCCCCCCAGGGGGGCGGCGGATATCGATACGCAGTATTTT

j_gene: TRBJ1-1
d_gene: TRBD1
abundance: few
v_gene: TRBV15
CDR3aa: CATSRGTGDPRNTEAFF
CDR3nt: TGTGCCACCAGCAGAGGGACAGGGGACCCACGGAACACTGAAGCTTTCTTT

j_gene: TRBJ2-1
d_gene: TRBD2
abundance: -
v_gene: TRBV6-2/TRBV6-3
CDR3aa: CASSYSRSGTSGMSRNEQFF
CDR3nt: TGTGCCAGCAGTTACTCGAGAAGTGGGACTAGCGGGATGAGTCGCAATGAGCAGTTCTTC

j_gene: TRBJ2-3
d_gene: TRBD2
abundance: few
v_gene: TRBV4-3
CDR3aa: CASSQDLLAGSTDTQYF
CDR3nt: TGCGCCAGCAGCCAAGATTTACTAGCGGGGTCCACAGATACGCAGTATTTT

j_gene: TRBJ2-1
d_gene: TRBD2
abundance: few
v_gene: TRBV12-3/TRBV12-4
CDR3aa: CASSREREVHNEQFF
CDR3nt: TGTGCCAGCAGCAGAGAGCGGGAGGTCCACAATGAGCAGTTCTTC

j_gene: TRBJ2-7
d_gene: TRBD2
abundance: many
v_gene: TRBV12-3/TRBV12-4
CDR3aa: CASSLLSGGTYEQYF
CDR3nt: TGTGCCAGCAGTTTATTGAGCGGGGGGACATACGAGCAGTACTTC

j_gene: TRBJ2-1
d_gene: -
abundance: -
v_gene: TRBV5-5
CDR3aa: CASSMGSGPYNEQFF
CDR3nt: TGTGCCAGCAGCATGGGGAGCGGTCCCTACAATGAGCAGTTCTTC

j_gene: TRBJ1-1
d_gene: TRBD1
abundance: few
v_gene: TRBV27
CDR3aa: CASSERQGWRAFF
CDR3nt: TGTGCCAGCAGCGAGAGACAGGGTTGGAGAGCTTTCTTT

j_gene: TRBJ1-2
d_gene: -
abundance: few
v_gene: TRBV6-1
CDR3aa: CASRSSPGYNYGYTF
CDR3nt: TGTGCCAGCAGGAGCAGTCCGGGGTATAACTATGGCTACACCTTC

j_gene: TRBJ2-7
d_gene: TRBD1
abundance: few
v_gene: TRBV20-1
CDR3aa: CSARVEQGIPYEQYF
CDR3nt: TGCAGTGCTAGAGTTGAACAGGGGATCCCCTACGAGCAGTACTTC

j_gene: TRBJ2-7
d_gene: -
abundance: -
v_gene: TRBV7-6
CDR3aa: CASSQIVPESPERVEQYF
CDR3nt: TGTGCCAGCAGCCAGATAGTGCCGGAGAGCCCGGAGAGGGTAGAGCAGTACTTC

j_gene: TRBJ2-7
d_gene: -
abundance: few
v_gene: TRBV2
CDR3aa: CASAELYEQYF
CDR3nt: TGTGCCAGCGCAGAGTTATACGAGCAGTACTTC

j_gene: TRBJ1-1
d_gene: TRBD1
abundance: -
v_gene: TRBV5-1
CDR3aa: CASSPRQGVGTEAFF
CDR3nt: TGCGCCAGCAGCCCACGACAGGGGGTTGGGACTGAAGCTTTCTTT

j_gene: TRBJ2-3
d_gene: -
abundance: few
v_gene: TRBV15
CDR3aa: CATSSWGTNTDTQYF
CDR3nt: TGTGCCACCAGCTCTTGGGGGACAAACACAGATACGCAGTATTTT

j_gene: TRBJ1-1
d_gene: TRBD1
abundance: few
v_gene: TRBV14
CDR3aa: CASSQDIRGGQPNTEAFF
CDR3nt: TGTGCCAGCAGCCAAGATATTAGGGGGGGACAGCCGAACACTGAAGCTTTCTTT

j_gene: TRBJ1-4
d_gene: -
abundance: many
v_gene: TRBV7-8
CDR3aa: CASSLGGREKLFF
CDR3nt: TGTGCCAGCAGCTTAGGCGGGCGTGAAAAACTGTTTTTT

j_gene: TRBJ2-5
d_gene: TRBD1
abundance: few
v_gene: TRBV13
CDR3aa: CASSLPGQGAGKTQYF
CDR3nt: TGTGCCAGCAGCTTACCCGGCCAGGGGGCAGGGAAGACCCAGTACTTC

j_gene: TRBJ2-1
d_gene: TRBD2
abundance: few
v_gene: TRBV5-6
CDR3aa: CASSSGLLNEQFF
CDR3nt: TGTGCCAGCAGCTCGGGACTATTAAATGAGCAGTTCTTC

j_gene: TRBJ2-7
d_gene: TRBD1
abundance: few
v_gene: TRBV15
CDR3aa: CATSRGGQGEQYF
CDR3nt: TGTGCCACCAGCAGAGGAGGACAGGGCGAGCAGTACTTC

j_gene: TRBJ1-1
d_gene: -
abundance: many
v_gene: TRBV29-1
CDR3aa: CSVDGRAQAEAFF
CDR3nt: TGCAGCGTTGACGGCAGGGCGCAGGCTGAAGCTTTCTTT

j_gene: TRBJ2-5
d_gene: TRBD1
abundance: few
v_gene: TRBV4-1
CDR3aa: CASSQPTQSRGETQYF
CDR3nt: TGCGCCAGCAGCCAGCCGACTCAATCCAGGGGGGAGACCCAGTACTTC

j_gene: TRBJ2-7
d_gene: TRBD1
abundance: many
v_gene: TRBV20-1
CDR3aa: CSAPSPGQGRNEQYF
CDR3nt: TGCAGTGCTCCCTCTCCGGGACAGGGGCGGAACGAGCAGTACTTC

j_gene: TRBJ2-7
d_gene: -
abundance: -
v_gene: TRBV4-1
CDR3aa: CASSLEGGQSYEQYF
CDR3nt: TGCGCCAGCAGCCTGGAGGGCGGACAATCATACGAGCAGTACTTC

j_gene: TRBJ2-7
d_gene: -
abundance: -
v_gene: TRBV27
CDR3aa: CASSFLGSTYEQYF
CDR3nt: TGTGCCAGCAGTTTTCTAGGCAGTACCTACGAGCAGTACTTC

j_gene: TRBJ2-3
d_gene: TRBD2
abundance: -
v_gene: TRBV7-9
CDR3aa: CASSSATSGRLDTQYF
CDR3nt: TGTGCCAGCAGCTCGGCGACTAGCGGGAGGCTAGATACGCAGTATTTT

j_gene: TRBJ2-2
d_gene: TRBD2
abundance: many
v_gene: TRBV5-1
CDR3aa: CASSQGLAAWGTGELFF
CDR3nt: TGCGCCAGCAGCCAAGGACTAGCGGCCTGGGGGACCGGGGAGCTGTTTTTT

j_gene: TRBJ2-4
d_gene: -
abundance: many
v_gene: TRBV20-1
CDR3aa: CSARDTKEDQWKNIQYF
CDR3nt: TGCAGTGCTAGAGATACGAAGGAGGACCAATGGAAAAACATTCAGTACTTC

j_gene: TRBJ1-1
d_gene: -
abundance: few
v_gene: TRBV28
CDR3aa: CASISSRNTEAFF
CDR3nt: TGTGCCAGCATTAGCAGTCGGAACACTGAAGCTTTCTTT

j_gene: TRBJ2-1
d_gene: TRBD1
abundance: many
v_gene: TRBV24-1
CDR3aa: CATSDTKTGYYEQFF
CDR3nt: TGTGCCACCAGTGATACCAAGACAGGGTATTATGAGCAGTTCTTC

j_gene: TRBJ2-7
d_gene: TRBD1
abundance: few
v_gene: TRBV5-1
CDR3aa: CASSAVTGTYEQYF
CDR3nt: TGCGCCAGCAGCGCCGTGACAGGGACCTACGAGCAGTACTTC

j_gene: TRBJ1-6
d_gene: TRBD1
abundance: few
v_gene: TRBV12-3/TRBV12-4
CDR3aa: CASSWTGAGNSPLHF
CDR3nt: TGTGCCAGCAGTTGGACAGGAGCGGGTAATTCACCCCTCCACTTT